The clone carrying this TCR beta chain was counted a few times. Antigen specificity is unknown. Time point meaning: patch test 1, 2 weeks after DPC sensitization. Documented treatment: therapeutic diphenylcyclopropenone sensitization with weekly scalp DPC. Blood sampling occurred before each patch-test application. Donors were 18 to 70-year-old alopecia patients suitable for DPC. TCRdb reprocessed the RACE reads via MiXCR and lists one record per CDR3 protein. Here the sample spans just under 350,000 distinct CDR3 sequences, around 6.9% being singletons. The data are from a study of human T cells and chemical hapten exposure. For the study at large: The patch tests put 0.01% DPC on the skin of the upper back and were read 6 days later. Broader study findings: Expanded TCR counts at PT1 were positively correlated with the patch test score.

Trimming pared 5 bases from V and 6 bases from J, leaving 18 bases between. The germline V gene has CDR1 MNHEY and CDR2 SVGAGI. This CDR3 region has 15 residues. This chain connects TRBV6-5 to TRBJ2-3; unclear D gene. The sequencing here drew on whole blood, taken in connection with sensitization to the hapten diphenylcyclopropenone (DPC). This receptor was taken from a woman aged 18 to 35 with alopecia areata. Some clones in this sample may be carry-over from other donors' samples. CDR3 in DNA: TGTGCCAGCAGTCCTGACCCCCCCCAAGGTGATACGCAGTATTTT. This translates into CASSPDPPQGDTQYF.